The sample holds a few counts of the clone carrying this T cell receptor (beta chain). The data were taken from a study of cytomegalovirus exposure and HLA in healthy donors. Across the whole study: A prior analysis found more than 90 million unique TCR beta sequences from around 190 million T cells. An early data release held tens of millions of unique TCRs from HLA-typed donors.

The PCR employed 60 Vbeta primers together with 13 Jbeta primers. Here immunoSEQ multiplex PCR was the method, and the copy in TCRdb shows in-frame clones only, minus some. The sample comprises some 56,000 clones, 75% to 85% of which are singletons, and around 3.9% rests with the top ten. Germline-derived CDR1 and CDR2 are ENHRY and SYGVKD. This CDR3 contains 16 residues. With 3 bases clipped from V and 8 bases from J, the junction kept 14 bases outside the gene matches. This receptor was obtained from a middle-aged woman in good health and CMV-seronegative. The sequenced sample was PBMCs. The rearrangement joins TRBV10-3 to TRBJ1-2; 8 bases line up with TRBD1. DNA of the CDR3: TGTGCCATCAGTGATCGAAGGACAGGGTATAGGTACGGCTACACCTTC. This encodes CAISDRRTGYRYGYTF.